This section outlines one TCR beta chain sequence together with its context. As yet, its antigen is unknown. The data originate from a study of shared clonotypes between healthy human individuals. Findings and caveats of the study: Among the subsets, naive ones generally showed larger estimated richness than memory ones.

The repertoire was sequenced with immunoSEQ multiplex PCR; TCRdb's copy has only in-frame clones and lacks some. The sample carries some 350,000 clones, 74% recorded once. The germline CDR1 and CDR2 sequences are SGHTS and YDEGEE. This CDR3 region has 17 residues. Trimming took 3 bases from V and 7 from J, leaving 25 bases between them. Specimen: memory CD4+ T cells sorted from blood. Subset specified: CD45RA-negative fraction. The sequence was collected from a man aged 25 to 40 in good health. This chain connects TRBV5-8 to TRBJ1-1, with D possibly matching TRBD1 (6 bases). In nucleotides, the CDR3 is TGTGCCAGCAGCTCCCTTCACCTTATCGACAGGAGGTATGAAGCTTTCTTT. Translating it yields CASSSLHLIDRRYEAFF.